These 4 T cell receptor beta chains were sequenced from one sample in a study of blood T cell repertoires in COVID-19. TCRdb's table, derived via immunoSEQ multiplex PCR, lists solely in-frame clones and lacks some. The table includes 250,000 to 350,000 clones, approximately 86% detected once. The sequenced sample was peripheral blood. The receptors were gathered from a woman in her forties or fifties who had recovered from COVID-19.

The genes are TRBV24-1 and TRBJ2-5; 8 nucleotides agree with TRBD1. CDR3 length equals 15 residues. Germline-derived CDR1 and CDR2 are KGHDR and SFDVKD. The V gene end was trimmed by 4 bases and the J gene end by 1 base; junction bases not matched to a gene: 4. CDR3 sequence (DNA): TGTGCCACCAGTGACGACGGACAGGGCCAAGAGACCCAGTACTTC. Encoded protein: CATSDDGQGQETQYF.

The rearrangement links TRBV5-4 to TRBJ1-6, with TRBD1 identical over 7 bases. Germline CDR1 reads SGHNT; CDR2 reads YYREEE (reference sequence). This CDR3 has 17 residues. Unmatched junction bases numbered 11, after V lost 1 base and J lost 7 bases. CDR3 sequence (DNA): TGTGCCAGCAGCTTGATCGGTCGGCAGGGGGTAAATTCACCCCTCCACTTT. This gives the protein CASSLIGRQGVNSPLHF.

This clone was picked up a small number of times. This sequence joins TRBV5-5 and TRBJ1-2; TRBD1 matches at 8 bases. The germline V gene has CDR1 SGHKS and CDR2 YYEKEE (reference sequence). The CDR3 consists of 14 residues. Trimming removed 5 bases from V and 8 bases from J; junction bases left unmatched: 11. For the CDR3, the DNA is TGTGCCAGCAGTACCTCGACAGGGGCAGGGGGCTACACCTTC. Protein: CASSTSTGAGGYTF.

The chain carries TRBV10-3 and TRBJ2-2; possible D gene TRBD2, 7 bases. V was cut by 10 bases and J by 1 base, with 16 bases left in between. Germline-derived CDR1 and CDR2 are ENHRY and SYGVKD. CDR3 length equals 15 residues. The CDR3 DNA follows: TGTGCCACCGGTTCGGGGGGCCGGAACACCGGGGAGCTGTTTTTT. Translating gives CATGSGGRNTGELFF.